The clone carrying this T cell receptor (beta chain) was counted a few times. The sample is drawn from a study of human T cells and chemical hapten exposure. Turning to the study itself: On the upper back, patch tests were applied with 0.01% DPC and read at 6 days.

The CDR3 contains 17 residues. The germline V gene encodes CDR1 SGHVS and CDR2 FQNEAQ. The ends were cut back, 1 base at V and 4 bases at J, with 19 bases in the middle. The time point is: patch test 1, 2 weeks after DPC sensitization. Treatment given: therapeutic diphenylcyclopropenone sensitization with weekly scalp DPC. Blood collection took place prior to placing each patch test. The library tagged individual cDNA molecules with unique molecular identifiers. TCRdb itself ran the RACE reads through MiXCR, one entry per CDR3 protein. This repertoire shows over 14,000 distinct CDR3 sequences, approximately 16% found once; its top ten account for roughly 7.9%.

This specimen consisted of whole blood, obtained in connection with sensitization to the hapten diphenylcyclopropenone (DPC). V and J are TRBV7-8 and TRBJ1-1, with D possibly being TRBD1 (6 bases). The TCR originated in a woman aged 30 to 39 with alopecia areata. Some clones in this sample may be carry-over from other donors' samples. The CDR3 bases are TGTGCCAGCAGCTTAGGCCCGGTCACCCAGGGGATCACTGAAGCTTTCTTT. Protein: CASSLGPVTQGITEAFF.